These 18 T cell receptor beta chains originate from one sample sequenced in a study of T cells in Graves' hyperthyroidism and ophthalmopathy. Researchers amplified the TCR beta CDR3 regions from RNA transcripts. HTBI primers were the set used in a first-round RT-PCR of the TCR CDR3. Using its own MiXCR run on the multiplex PCR reads, TCRdb lists one record per CDR3 protein. This repertoire shows about 260,000 distinct CDR3 sequences, 16% found once; its top ten account for around 30%. Sample: blood. These receptors came from a woman between 18 and 29 years old with Graves' ophthalmopathy.

Comment on this clonotype: This may be a read error: a much more frequent sequence differs by one nucleotide. Since the CDR3 does not end with the conserved phenylalanine or tryptophan, this likely comes from a read error. The V and J genes are TRBV14 and TRBJ1-2; D ambiguous. There are 15 residues in the CDR3. Germline V lookup: CDR1 SGHDN, CDR2 FVKESK. The V and J ends lost 0 bases and 5 bases respectively, with 13 bases between them. CDR3 bases: TGTGCCAGCAGCCAAGACGGGTTGGTGTGGTATGGCTACACCCTC. Its protein is CASSQDGLVWYGYTL.

In this sample, this clonotype turned up many times. This sequence joins TRBV5-6 and TRBJ2-2, with D perhaps matching TRBD2 (6 bases). Trimming shortened V by 1 base and J by 2 bases, and 9 bases separated the two germline ends. The CDR3 has 15 residues. Per germline, CDR1 SGHDT and CDR2 YYEEEE. The chain's CDR3 is CASSLTGRNTGELFF. For the CDR3, the DNA is TGTGCCAGCAGCTTGACCGGGAGAAACACCGGGGAGCTGTTTTTT.

Here the CDR3 DNA reads TGTGCCAGCAGTTACTCACCTCCAGCTAGCGGGAGGGTGGGCCGGGAGCTGTTTTTT. Translation: CASSYSPPASGRVGRELFF. The J gene is TRBJ2-2, the V gene TRBV6-5; 12 bases are a match to TRBD2. The CDR3 spans 19 residues. In germline, CDR1 is MNHEY, CDR2 SVGAGI. The junction had 14 bases not matched to a gene; V was cut back by 0 bases and J by 9 bases.

The table lists this clonotype with many counts. This rearrangement joins TRBV5-1 to TRBJ2-3, with 10 bases fitting TRBD2. Per the germline V gene, CDR1 is SGHRS and CDR2 is YFSETQ. The J segment lost 1 base and the V segment lost 3 bases, leaving 8 bases of the junction unmatched. The CDR3 is 17 residues long. The DNA of the CDR3 is TGCGCCAGCAGCTCCCCGCTAGCGGGGGTCCGCACAGATACGCAGTATTTT. This gives the protein CASSSPLAGVRTDTQYF.

V gene TRBV20-1 combines with J gene TRBJ2-7; D gene uncertain. CDR3 length equals 12 residues. CDR1 DFQATT and CDR2 SNEGSKA come from the germline V gene (reference sequence). Trimming left V 0 bases short and J 4 bases short, with 7 bases between. The CDR3 here is CSARDRPYEQYF. In DNA form, the CDR3 reads TGCAGTGCTAGAGACCGACCTTACGAGCAGTACTTC.

This rearrangement joins TRBV15 to TRBJ2-3; tentative D call: TRBD2 (5 bases). Germline CDR1 LNHNV, CDR2 YYDKDF (reference sequence). This CDR3 has 17 amino acids. The V gene lost 9 bases and the J gene lost 1 base, with 23 bases spanning the gap. The CDR3 region is CATSVTRSTIGTDTQYF. The CDR3 coding sequence is TGTGCCACGTCCGTTACCCGGTCGACTATAGGCACAGATACGCAGTATTTT.

The CDR3 sequence: CSVSPSDSTDTQYF. DNA for the CDR3: TGCAGCGTCTCCCCTAGCGACAGCACAGATACGCAGTATTTT. The chain employs TRBV29-1 and TRBJ2-3, with a weak D call TRBD2 (6 bases). V lost 6 bases to trimming and J lost 0 bases, with 13 bases between them. The CDR3 extends over 14 amino acids. Germline CDR1 SQVTM, CDR2 ANQGSEA.

This clonotype was observed a few times. V is TRBV12-5 and J is TRBJ2-5; TRBD1 or TRBD2 may be the D gene (5 bases each). V lost 3 bases to trimming and J lost 1 base, with 9 bases between them. The CDR3 length is 14 residues. Per germline, CDR1 LGHNT and CDR2 FRNRAP. CDR3 in DNA: TGTGCTAGTGGTTTAAGGGGAGCCCAAGAGACCCAGTACTTC. It encodes CASGLRGAQETQYF.

This clonotype was recorded at least ten times. This chain uses TRBV7-9 with TRBJ2-7; D is perhaps TRBD1 (5 bases). V was trimmed by 3 bases and J by 5 bases, leaving 14 bases between them. Per germline, CDR1 SEHNR and CDR2 FQNEAQ (reference sequence). The CDR3 spans 14 residues. In DNA form, the CDR3 reads TGTGCCAGCAGCTTCGCCAGGACAACCCACGAGCAGTACTTC. Its protein is CASSFARTTHEQYF.

This clonotype was picked up many times. This chain connects TRBV12-3 or TRBV12-4 to TRBJ1-1, with TRBD1 identical over 11 bases. V was pared by 4 bases and J by 5 bases, with 3 bases of the junction left unmatched. The CDR3 runs to 14 residues. CDR3 sequence (DNA): TGTGCCAGCAGTTCCGGACAGGGGGCAACTGAAGCTTTCTTT. Encoded protein: CASSSGQGATEAFF.

The rearrangement links TRBV12-3 or TRBV12-4 to TRBJ1-3; D uncertain. Trimming removed 2 bases from V and 0 bases from J, with 8 bases in between. The CDR3 consists of 15 residues. This chain's CDR3 is CASSLSSLSGNTIYF. In DNA form, the CDR3 reads TGTGCCAGCAGTTTATCGAGTCTCTCTGGAAACACCATATATTTT.

This clonotype has a count of ten or more. The chain uses TRBV5-1 and TRBJ2-1; TRBD2 matches 9 bases. Unmatched junction bases numbered 7, after V lost 0 bases and J lost 6 bases. This CDR3 is 16 amino acids long. Germline CDR1 reads SGHRS; CDR2 reads YFSETQ. The DNA for the CDR3 is TGCGCCAGCAGCTTGGGCCTAGCGGGGTCTCCCAATGAGCAGTTCTTC. Translation gives CASSLGLAGSPNEQFF.

The V gene is TRBV3-1, the J gene TRBJ2-3, with 14 bases fitting TRBD2. Germline CDR1 LGHDT, CDR2 YNNKEL (reference sequence). This CDR3 spans 18 amino acids. V dropped 3 bases and J dropped 6; count of bases not matched to a gene: 11. CDR3 sequence reads: CASSQVGTSGGHGDTQYF. In nucleotides, the CDR3 is TGTGCCAGCAGCCAGGTTGGGACTAGCGGGGGCCACGGGGATACGCAGTATTTT.

The table lists this clonotype with many counts. J is TRBJ2-7 and V is TRBV28, with 10 nucleotides matching TRBD2. Per the germline V gene, CDR1 is MDHEN and CDR2 is SYDVKM. The CDR3 is made up of 14 amino acids. Losses at the gene ends were 6 bases for V and 7 bases for J; bases not matched to a gene: 9. The CDR3 protein is CASRTTSGVREQYF. The CDR3 DNA is TGTGCCAGCAGGACAACTAGCGGGGTGAGGGAGCAGTACTTC.

The rearrangement links TRBV2 to TRBJ1-4; perhaps TRBD1 as D (5 bases). The CDR3 spans 15 residues. Germline V lookup: CDR1 SNHLY, CDR2 FYNNEI. Trimming pared 6 bases from V and 11 bases from J, leaving 22 bases between. Here the CDR3 DNA reads TGTGCCAGCAGCATTGCGGGACGGTGTATTCGGAAACTGTTTTTT. Protein sequence: CASSIAGRCIRKLFF.

This clonotype was picked up many times. The chain is built from TRBV7-2 and TRBJ2-4; D gene unclear. This CDR3 has 18 residues. In germline, CDR1 is SGHTA, CDR2 FQGNSA. V lost 1 base and J 0 bases, leaving 16 bases between the germline ends. CDR3 residues: CASSLEGLFAPAKNIQYF. CDR3 DNA: TGTGCCAGCAGCTTAGAAGGTCTATTCGCCCCAGCCAAAAACATTCAGTACTTC.

This chain connects TRBV18 to TRBJ2-1, with TRBD1 identical over 7 bases. CDR1 KGHSH and CDR2 LQKENI come from the germline V gene. Trimming at V came to 4 bases and at J to 4 bases, leaving 7 bases not matched to a gene. This CDR3 is built from 15 residues. This chain's CDR3 is CASSQLPGGYNEQFF. CDR3 nucleotides: TGTGCCAGCTCACAGCTGCCAGGGGGTTACAATGAGCAGTTCTTC.

Comment on this clonotype: This could be a read error, since a much larger clone is one nucleotide away. The chain is built from TRBV7-9 and TRBJ2-1; 7 bases map to TRBD2. The germline V gene has CDR1 SEHNR and CDR2 FQNEAQ (reference sequence). The CDR3 runs 12 residues. For the CDR3, the DNA is TGTGCCAGCAGCCCGGGGGGAAAGGAGCAGTCCTTC. This translates into CASSPGGKEQSF.